This T cell receptor beta chain was sequenced in a study of T cells in Graves' hyperthyroidism and ophthalmopathy. It was RNA transcripts that yielded the amplified TCR beta CDR3 regions. Primed by the HTBI set, a first-round RT-PCR was run on the TCR CDR3. Via MiXCR, TCRdb re-called the multiplex PCR reads, giving one row per CDR3 protein. Seen here are about 460,000 distinct CDR3 sequences, 20% to 25% observed once, and the top ten hold 45% to 55%. This clonotype was picked up a small number of times. CDR3 length equals 15 residues. Losses at the gene ends were 6 bases for V and 7 bases for J; bases not matched to a gene: 11. Germline V gives CDR1 DFQATT, CDR2 SNEGSKA (reference sequence). Patients affected by ophthalmopathy presented a Clinical Activity Score of at least 3, a NOSPECS grade of at least 4, and disease duration below 3 months. Uncontrolled infection, other autoimmune disease, pregnancy or lactation excluded patients.

Sequencing was done on a sample of blood. The chain recombines TRBV20-1 with TRBJ2-2; 10 nucleotides align to TRBD1. The source of this sequence is a woman aged 70-85 years with Graves' ophthalmopathy. CDR3 sequence reads: CSAPAGQGRVGELFF. CDR3 nucleotide sequence: TGCAGTGCCCCCGCGGGACAGGGGAGGGTCGGGGAGCTGTTTTTT.